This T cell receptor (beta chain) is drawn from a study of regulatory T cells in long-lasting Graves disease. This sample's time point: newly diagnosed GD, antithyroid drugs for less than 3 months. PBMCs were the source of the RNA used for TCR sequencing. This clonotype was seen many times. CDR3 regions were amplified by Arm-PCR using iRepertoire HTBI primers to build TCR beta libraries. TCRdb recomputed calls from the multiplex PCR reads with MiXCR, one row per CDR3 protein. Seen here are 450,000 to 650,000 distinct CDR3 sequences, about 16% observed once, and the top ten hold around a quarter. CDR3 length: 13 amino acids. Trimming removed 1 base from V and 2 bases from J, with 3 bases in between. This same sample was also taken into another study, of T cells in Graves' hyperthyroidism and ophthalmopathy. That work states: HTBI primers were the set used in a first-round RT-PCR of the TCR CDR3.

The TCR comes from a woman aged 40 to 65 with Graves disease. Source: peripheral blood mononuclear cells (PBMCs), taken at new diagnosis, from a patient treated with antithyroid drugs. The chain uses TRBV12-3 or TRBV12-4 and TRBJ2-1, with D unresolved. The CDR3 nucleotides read TGTGCCAGCAGTTTAGGGGCCTACAATGAGCAGTTCTTC. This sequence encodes CASSLGAYNEQFF.